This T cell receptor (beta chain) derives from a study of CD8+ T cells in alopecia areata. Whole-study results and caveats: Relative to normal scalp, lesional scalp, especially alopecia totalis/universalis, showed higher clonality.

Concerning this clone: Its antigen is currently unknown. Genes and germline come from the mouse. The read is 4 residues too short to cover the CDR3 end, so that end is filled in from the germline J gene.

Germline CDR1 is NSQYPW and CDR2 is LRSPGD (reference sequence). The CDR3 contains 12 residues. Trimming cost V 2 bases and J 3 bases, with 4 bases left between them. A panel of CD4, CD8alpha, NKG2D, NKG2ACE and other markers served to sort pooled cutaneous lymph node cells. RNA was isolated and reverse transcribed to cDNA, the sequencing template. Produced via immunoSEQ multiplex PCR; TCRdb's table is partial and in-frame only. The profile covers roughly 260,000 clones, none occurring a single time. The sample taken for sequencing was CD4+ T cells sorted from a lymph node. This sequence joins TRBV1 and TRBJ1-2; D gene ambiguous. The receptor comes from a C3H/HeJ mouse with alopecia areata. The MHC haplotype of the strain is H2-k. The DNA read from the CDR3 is TGCACCTGCAGTGCAAAGGACTCC. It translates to CTCSAKDS. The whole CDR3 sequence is CTCSAKDSDYTF.